The source of this T cell receptor beta chain is a study of T cell responses to AZD1222 COVID-19 vaccine. Study results and caveats: In the spike-specific TCR repertoire, nearly half reportedly target unmutated variant regions. It was only after the peak T cell response that any repertoires were sampled.

Sequencing was performed with immunoSEQ multiplex PCR; in TCRdb, only in-frame clones are kept and a portion is missing. The sample consists of about 120,000 clones, around 90% of them appearing once. As concerns this clone: Its target is unknown.

This CDR3 spans 13 amino acids. Per germline, CDR1 MNHNY and CDR2 SVGAGI (reference sequence). Trimming removed 10 bases at V and 3 bases at J, with 15 bases between. Sample: peripheral blood, taken on day 0 of AZD1222 vaccination. The chain uses TRBV6-6 and TRBJ1-1; no reliable D call. This clonotype originated in an adult in good health. The CDR3 loop is CATTRLRDTEAFF. The CDR3 bases are TGTGCCACCACACGTTTACGGGACACTGAAGCTTTCTTT.